Sequencing of this T cell receptor beta chain was carried out in a study of shared clonotypes between healthy human individuals. Each subset's genomic DNA was split evenly across several immunoSEQ plates. The table came from immunoSEQ multiplex PCR; TCRdb's copy has only in-frame clones and leaves some out. The sample consists of a few hundred thousand clones, roughly 72% of them appearing once. This clone was seen a single time. The sample consisted of PBMCs. The source of this sequence is a woman between 40 and 55 years old in good health. Some clones in this sample may be carry-over from other donors' samples.

The CDR3 DNA follows: TGCGCCAGCAGCTTGGCGGGGACGTCCAACTCTGGAAACACCATATATTTT. Protein sequence: CASSLAGTSNSGNTIYF. V is TRBV5-1 and J is TRBJ1-3, with a possible D match to TRBD1 (5 bases). V dropped 0 bases and J dropped 0 bases, with 13 bases sitting between them. Germline CDR1 and CDR2: SGHRS and YFSETQ. The CDR3 spans 17 residues.